This TCR beta chain was recorded in a study of T cell repertoires in cytomegalovirus infection. At the level of the study: CMV epitopes that were recently identified and HLA-C-restricted were used alongside well-studied HLA-B-restricted ones. In public TCR beta signatures, there were indications of both CMV infection and matching HLA type. Study-wide findings and caveats: Using cumulative public TCR beta family frequency, the authors identified those who carried CMV together with the relevant HLA. What dominated the ex vivo response were HLA-C-restricted CMV-specific TCR beta clonotypes.

MiXCR, run by TCRdb on the reads, gives a single entry per CDR3 protein. The repertoire holds more than 250,000 distinct CDR3 sequences, with just under 25% as singletons. This clonotype was counted between two and nine times. Its target is unknown. From germline, CDR1 is SGHTA and CDR2 FQGNSA. J was trimmed by 5 bases and V by 5 bases; bases with no gene match: 8. The CDR3 length is 15 residues. The chain joins TRBV7-2 to TRBJ1-5, with 8 nucleotides matching TRBD1. This specimen was cultured PBMCs, taken from culture after CMV antigen stimulation. The clonotype originates from a human donor in good health (CMV status not recorded). Some clones in this sample may be carry-over from other donors' samples. The CDR3 here is CASSQNSGGYQPQHF. The DNA for the CDR3 is TGTGCCAGCAGCCAAAACTCAGGGGGCTATCAGCCCCAGCATTTT.